The clone carrying this T cell receptor (beta chain) was found many times. A much larger clone is a single base away; this may be a read error. These data come from a study of tumor-infiltrating lymphocytes in oesophageal squamous cell carcinoma. Germline V gene sequence: CDR1 MNHNS, CDR2 SASEGT. The CDR3 loop spans 15 amino acids. V was pared by 7 bases and J by 7 bases, with 23 bases between. TCRdb reprocessed the PCR reads via MiXCR and lists one record per CDR3 protein. The sample consists of roughly 16,000 distinct CDR3 sequences, over 45% of them appearing once. The clonotype originates from a male donor with esophageal squamous cell carcinoma. Sequences were obtained from esophageal tumor tissue. J is TRBJ2-7 and V is TRBV6-1; TRBD1 might be the D (6 bases). Here the CDR3 DNA reads TGTGCCAGCAAAGTCAACAGGGCTACCTACAATGAGCAGTACTTC. It yields the protein CASKVNRATYNEQYF.